The 27 T cell receptor beta chains given below trace back to one sample, sequenced in a study of T cell responses to AZD1222 COVID-19 vaccine. Data came from immunoSEQ multiplex PCR; TCRdb stores just in-frame clones and leaves some out. The table has fewer than 55,000 clones, around 91% seen once. Sequencing used peripheral blood, obtained 28 days after the second AZD1222 dose. The origin of the receptors is an adult who received the AZD1222 COVID-19 vaccine.

The rearrangement links TRBV6-5 to TRBJ2-5; TRBD2 matches 11 bases. The CDR3 runs 15 residues. After removal of 6 bases from V and 5 bases from J, the junction contained 8 bases not matched to a gene. Germline CDR1 is MNHEY and CDR2 is SVGAGI. In DNA, the CDR3 is TGTGCCAGCAGACTAGCGGGGGCCTCAGGGGAGACCCAGTACTTC. It codes for CASRLAGASGETQYF.

The J gene is TRBJ1-2, the V gene TRBV19; D possibly corresponds to TRBD1 (5 bases). CDR1 is LNHDA, CDR2 SQIVND, per germline (reference sequence). The CDR3 is 14 amino acids. The germline V and J ends were trimmed by 3 bases and 4 bases, with 12 bases remaining between them. In DNA, the CDR3 is TGTGCCAGTAGTATGGCAGGGATCATCTATGGCTACACCTTC. Protein product: CASSMAGIIYGYTF. Supplemented by reference TRBV19 and TRBJ1-2, the full variable domain reads DGGITQSPKYLFRKEGQNVTLSCEQNLNHDAMYWYRQDPGQGLRLIYYSQIVNDFQKGDIAEGYSVSREKKESFPLTVTSAQKNPTAFYLCASSMAGIIYGYTFGSGTRLTVV.

This chain connects TRBV13 to TRBJ2-1; 8 bases map to TRBD2. The CDR3 covers 16 residues. The V and J ends lost 3 bases and 8 bases, in that order; junction bases with no gene match: 12. CDR1 is PRHDT and CDR2 is FYEKMQ in the germline V gene (reference sequence). CDR3 nucleotides: TGTGCCAGCAGCTTCGGGGGGGGCCCTTCCGGGGATGAGCAGTTCTTC. It encodes CASSFGGGPSGDEQFF.

This clone was seen a single time. The V and J genes are TRBV6-5 and TRBJ1-1, with D perhaps TRBD1 (5 bases). With 7 bases removed from V and 1 base from J, the gap between germline ends came to 16 bases. Germline CDR1 is MNHEY and CDR2 is SVGAGI. CDR3 length: 15 amino acids. The CDR3 spells CASIIPGRRNTEAFF. The CDR3 nucleotides are TGTGCCAGCATCATTCCGGGACGGAGGAACACTGAAGCTTTCTTT.

The rearrangement joins TRBV19 to TRBJ1-1; maybe TRBD1 (5 bases). The CDR3 length is 14 residues. Trimming removed 3 bases at V and 5 bases at J, with 13 bases between. Per germline, CDR1 LNHDA and CDR2 SQIVND (reference sequence). For the CDR3, the DNA is TGTGCCAGTAGTATTAATCAGGGAATTACTGAAGCTTTCTTT. Protein product: CASSINQGITEAFF.

The genes are TRBV5-5 and TRBJ1-2; D is unclear. This CDR3 contains 15 residues. In germline, CDR1 is SGHKS, CDR2 YYEKEE (reference sequence). V shed 6 bases and J shed 2 bases, with 17 bases lying between them. CDR3 nucleotide sequence: TGTGCCAGCAACCCTTCAGTCTCAGAAAACTATGGCTACACCTTC. This encodes CASNPSVSENYGYTF.

This clone was seen once. Here the CDR3 reads CASSETGASYEQYF. CDR3 DNA sequence: TGTGCCAGCAGTGAAACAGGGGCAAGCTACGAGCAGTACTTC. The chain carries TRBV2 and TRBJ2-7; 7 nucleotides match TRBD1. This CDR3 spans 14 amino acids. J gave up 3 bases and V 2 bases, and 4 bases lay outside the gene matches. Germline V gene sequence: CDR1 SNHLY, CDR2 FYNNEI.

V usage is TRBV5-6 and J usage is TRBJ2-3; no firm D call. The CDR3 spans 14 residues. The V gene's germline CDR1 is SGHDT and CDR2 YYEEEE. V was cut by 1 base and J by 2 bases, with 8 bases left in between. The CDR3 loop reads CASSLQRLTDTQYF. DNA for the CDR3: TGTGCCAGCAGCTTGCAGAGACTCACAGATACGCAGTATTTT.

This CDR3 reads CASSYIGSSNQPQHF. CDR3 DNA sequence: TGTGCCAGCAGTTACATAGGATCTAGCAATCAGCCCCAGCATTTT. The rearrangement joins TRBV6-2 or TRBV6-3 to TRBJ1-5; D not certain. The length of the CDR3 is 15 residues. The ends were cut back, 2 bases at V and 0 bases at J, with 8 bases in the middle. Germline CDR1 MNHEY, CDR2 SVGEGT.

In its sample, this clone was seen a few times. This chain connects TRBV11-3 to TRBJ1-1; possible D gene TRBD1, 6 bases. V lost 2 bases and J lost 2, with 9 bases in between. The germline V gene has CDR1 SGHNT and CDR2 YENEEA. The CDR3 sequence is 14 residues long. The CDR3 nucleotides are TGTGCCAGCAGCTTACGAGGGACAAACACTGAAGCTTTCTTT. Amino acids: CASSLRGTNTEAFF.

The chain uses TRBV1 and TRBJ2-7; whether TRBD2, the table's D call, matches the DNA was not checked. TRBV1 is a documented pseudogene. This CDR3 contains 17 residues. This CDR3 reads CTSSTKRLASYTYEQYF. The CDR3, as DNA: TGCACCAGCTCTACCAAACGACTAGCCAGTTATACCTACGAGCAGTACTTC.

The V call is TRBV15, the J call TRBJ2-2; 10 bases align to TRBD1. The CDR3 extends over 16 amino acids. V was pared by 6 bases and J by 2 bases, with 6 bases of the junction left unmatched. The germline V gene encodes CDR1 LNHNV and CDR2 YYDKDF (reference sequence). The CDR3 DNA follows: TGTGCCACCAGAGAGACAGGGGGCCTTAACACCGGGGAGCTGTTTTTT. Translated, it gives CATRETGGLNTGELFF.

The gene calls are TRBV6-2 or TRBV6-3 and TRBJ1-2; D may be TRBD1 (6 bases). Between the trimmed V and J ends, which lost 4 bases and 6 bases, there was a span of 15 bases. This CDR3 has 14 amino acids. Germline V gives CDR1 MNHEY, CDR2 SVGEGT. The DNA for the CDR3 is TGTGCCAGCAGTTTCTTACAGGGCGGAAATGGCTACACCTTC. It translates to CASSFLQGGNGYTF.

The chain combines TRBV7-6 with TRBJ2-3, with D uncertain. V was shortened by 5 bases and J by 2 bases, with 14 bases between the two germline ends. Per the germline V gene, CDR1 is SGHVS and CDR2 is FNYEAQ. There are 15 residues in the CDR3. This CDR3 reads CASSTSPADTDTQYF. The CDR3 nucleotides are TGTGCCAGCAGCACCTCACCGGCTGACACAGATACGCAGTATTTT.

The chain uses TRBV20-1 and TRBJ2-3; TRBD2 matches 7 bases. The CDR3 is 12 amino acids. Per germline, CDR1 DFQATT and CDR2 SNEGSKA (reference sequence). The ends lost 3 bases at V and 6 bases at J; junction bases unmatched: 3. CDR3 DNA: TGCAGTGCTAGTGGTAGCGGGGATACGCAGTATTTT. This codes for CSASGSGDTQYF.

This chain joins TRBV5-6 and TRBJ2-2; D unclear. Trimming removed 1 base from V and 5 bases from J, with 9 bases in between. This CDR3 contains 14 residues. Germline V gene sequence: CDR1 SGHDT, CDR2 YYEEEE. DNA for the CDR3: TGTGCCAGCAGCTTGCCAGGACCAACCGGGGAGCTGTTTTTT. Translated, it gives CASSLPGPTGELFF.

This clone has a handful of counts. This chain connects TRBV6-5 to TRBJ2-7; 9 positions match TRBD1. Germline V gene data show CDR1 as MNHEY and CDR2 as SVGAGI. The CDR3 has 14 residues. J gave up 2 bases and V 6 bases, and 5 bases lay outside the gene matches. Here the CDR3 DNA reads TGTGCCAGCAGGTCCGGGACAGGGACCTACGAGCAGTACTTC. Protein product: CASRSGTGTYEQYF.

The chain joins TRBV7-9 to TRBJ2-6; D tentatively fits TRBD1 or TRBD2 (6 bases each). Germline V gene sequence: CDR1 SEHNR, CDR2 FQNEAQ (reference sequence). The CDR3 contains 15 residues. Deletions cut 9 bases from V and 2 bases from J, with 14 bases between. The CDR3 reads CASERGEAGANVLTF. As DNA, the CDR3 is TGTGCCAGTGAAAGGGGGGAAGCTGGGGCCAACGTCCTGACTTTC.

The chain combines TRBV7-2 with TRBJ1-3; D remains ambiguous. The CDR3 is 16 residues long. Germline CDR1 reads SGHTA; CDR2 reads FQGNSA. The V and J ends lost 5 bases and 0 bases respectively, with 14 bases between them. Written as DNA, the CDR3 is TGTGCCAGCAGCGCCGAGAGACGGAGCTCTGGAAACACCATATATTTT. It yields the protein CASSAERRSSGNTIYF.

V and J are TRBV11-2 and TRBJ2-7; possible D gene TRBD2, 7 bases. Germline V gene data show CDR1 as SGHAT and CDR2 as FQNNGV. The length of the CDR3 is 16 residues. Trimming stripped 5 bases from V and 0 bases from J, with 17 bases between. The CDR3, as DNA: TGTGCCAGCAGCCGATCGGGGGGCGCCTACTCCTACGAGCAGTACTTC. This sequence encodes CASSRSGGAYSYEQYF.

This clone has more than one count but fewer than ten. CDR3 sequence: CAWTGVPYEQYF. The CDR3, as DNA: TGTGCCTGGACGGGGGTCCCCTACGAGCAGTACTTC. The V gene is TRBV30, the J gene TRBJ2-7; TRBD2 might be the D (6 bases). Trimming cost V 4 bases and J 2 bases, with 9 bases left between them. Per germline, CDR1 GTSNPN and CDR2 SVGIG (reference sequence). CDR3 length: 12 amino acids.

This chain connects TRBV15 to TRBJ1-2; perhaps TRBD1 as D (6 bases). Per germline, CDR1 LNHNV and CDR2 YYDKDF (reference sequence). V dropped 3 bases and J dropped 5 bases, with 19 bases sitting between them. This CDR3 has 16 amino acids. CDR3 region: CATSRFGQNGDYGYTF. The CDR3 DNA is TGTGCCACCAGCAGGTTCGGACAGAATGGTGATTATGGCTACACCTTC.

The gene calls are TRBV6-4 and TRBJ1-2; D not certain. CDR1 MRHNA and CDR2 SNTAGT come from the germline V gene. This CDR3 is built from 12 residues. V shed 6 bases and J shed 7 bases, with 12 bases lying between them. The CDR3 DNA reads as TGTGCCAGCAGGGCGGCGAGTGGTGGCTACACCTTC. This gives the protein CASRAASGGYTF.

V gene TRBV24-1 combines with J gene TRBJ2-1; 13 bases are a match to TRBD2. This CDR3 contains 16 residues. From germline, CDR1 is KGHDR and CDR2 SFDVKD. V lost 4 bases, J lost 7 bases, and 6 bases stayed unmatched. CDR3 loop: CATSDPGTSGVNEQFF. Here the CDR3 DNA reads TGTGCCACCAGTGACCCCGGGACTAGCGGGGTTAATGAGCAGTTCTTC.

The J gene is TRBJ2-7, the V gene TRBV19, with 7 bases aligning to TRBD1. Germline V CDR1 and CDR2: LNHDA, SQIVND (reference sequence). Germline trimming cut 9 bases from V and 6 bases from J; bases unmatched to any gene: 5. The CDR3 sequence is 11 residues long. The CDR3 coding sequence is TGTGCCAGCTCAGGGGGAACCGAGCAGTACTTC. Translating gives CASSGGTEQYF.

For this clone: Other DNA sequences in the sample encode the same CDR3. The chain links TRBV5-1 to TRBJ1-1; D gene ambiguous. The germline V gene has CDR1 SGHRS and CDR2 YFSETQ. V lost 0 bases and J lost 0, with 3 bases in between. The CDR3 is 13 amino acids. The CDR3 loop reads CASSLAVNTEAFF. CDR3 sequence (DNA): TGCGCCAGCAGCTTGGCTGTGAACACTGAAGCTTTCTTT. Complete variable domain (other parts from reference TRBV5-1 and TRBJ1-1): KAGVTQTPRYLIKTRGQQVTLSCSPISGHRSVSWYQQTPGQGLQFLFEYFSETQRNKGNFPGRFSGRQFSNSRSEMNVSTLELGDSALYLCASSLAVNTEAFFGQGTRLTVV.

This clone has just one count. The genes are TRBV15 and TRBJ2-2; D is unclear. Between the trimmed V and J ends, which lost 1 base and 5 bases, there was a span of 14 bases. CDR1 is LNHNV and CDR2 is YYDKDF in the germline V gene (reference sequence). The CDR3 covers 16 residues. Here the CDR3 reads CATSRGRVDGTGELFF. The CDR3 coding sequence is TGTGCCACCAGCAGAGGAAGGGTGGATGGTACCGGGGAGCTGTTTTTT.